These 24 T cell receptor beta chains originate from one sample sequenced in a study of T cells after yellow fever vaccination. TCRdb recomputed calls from the 5' RACE reads with MiXCR, one row per CDR3 protein. Of about 310,000 distinct CDR3 sequences listed, roughly 3.5% are singletons. The sequencing used PBMCs, collected on the day of the yellow fever booster vaccination. These receptors were collected from a man aged 18 to 29 who received the YFV17D yellow fever vaccine.

There are many counts of this clonotype. The V call is TRBV27, the J call TRBJ2-6; no clear D gene. Per germline, CDR1 MNHEY and CDR2 SMNVEV (reference sequence). V gave up 6 bases and J gave up 0 bases, with 3 bases separating them. CDR3 length: 13 amino acids. The CDR3 nucleotides read TGTGCCAGCAGGAGCTCTGGGGCCAACGTCCTGACTTTC. As protein: CASRSSGANVLTF.

The rearrangement uses TRBV13 and TRBJ2-2, with D maybe TRBD1 (5 bases). The V gene's germline CDR1 is PRHDT and CDR2 FYEKMQ (reference sequence). Trimming removed 5 bases at V and 0 bases at J, with 13 bases between. The CDR3 covers 16 residues. The CDR3 coding sequence is TGTGCCAGCAGCCCGCGCAGGGTAACGAACACCGGGGAGCTGTTTTTT. Translated, it gives CASSPRRVTNTGELFF.

This clonotype was counted at least ten times. J is TRBJ2-1 and V is TRBV9; the D gene is possibly TRBD2 (6 bases). This CDR3 spans 16 amino acids. V dropped 4 bases and J dropped 1 base, with 15 bases sitting between them. CDR1 and CDR2 from the germline V gene are SGDLS and YYNGEE. CDR3 DNA: TGTGCCAGCAGCCCGCCCGGGGGTTTGTCCTACAATGAGCAGTTCTTC. Its translation is CASSPPGGLSYNEQFF.

This clonotype was counted ten times or more. The chain employs TRBV7-2 and TRBJ2-5, with D uncertain. Trimming removed 5 bases at V and 5 bases at J, with 6 bases between. The germline CDR1 and CDR2 sequences are SGHTA and FQGNSA. The CDR3 runs to 11 residues. CDR3 residues: CASSPQETQYF. The DNA of the CDR3 is TGTGCCAGCAGCCCTCAGGAGACCCAGTACTTC.

This clonotype was picked up many times. The chain recombines TRBV19 with TRBJ2-7; no reliable D call. The CDR3 runs to 14 residues. Looked up from germline, CDR1 is LNHDA and CDR2 is SQIVND (reference sequence). Trimming removed 6 bases at V and 0 bases at J, with 12 bases between. CDR3 DNA sequence: TGTGCCAGTAGAAGGACCAAGAGCTCCTACGAGCAGTACTTC. The encoded protein is CASRRTKSSYEQYF.

This clonotype was seen ten or more times. The V and J genes are TRBV10-3 and TRBJ2-2; D might be TRBD2 (7 bases). CDR1 and CDR2 from the germline V gene are ENHRY and SYGVKD. Trimming cost V 6 bases and J 0 bases, with 11 bases left between them. This CDR3 spans 15 amino acids. The CDR3 region is CAIRTGGANTGELFF. The DNA for the CDR3 is TGTGCCATCAGGACGGGGGGCGCGAACACCGGGGAGCTGTTTTTT.

This clonotype has at least ten counts. This sequence joins TRBV9 and TRBJ1-1; D may be TRBD1 (5 bases). CDR1 SGDLS and CDR2 YYNGEE come from the germline V gene. V gave up 0 bases and J gave up 3 bases, with 12 bases separating them. This CDR3 is 15 amino acids long. The CDR3 DNA follows: TGTGCCAGCAGCGTAGGCCGGGGACGGGACACTGAAGCTTTCTTT. It specifies CASSVGRGRDTEAFF.

The gene calls are TRBV5-1 and TRBJ1-1; TRBD1 matches at 10 bases. The junction had 7 bases not matched to a gene; V was cut back by 6 bases and J by 5 bases. The germline gives CDR1 SGHRS, CDR2 YFSETQ. CDR3 length equals 14 residues. CDR3 loop: CASKTGTGVTEAFF. Here the CDR3 DNA reads TGCGCCAGCAAAACCGGGACAGGGGTAACTGAAGCTTTCTTT.

The table lists this clonotype with many counts. This rearrangement joins TRBV10-3 to TRBJ1-6; D is undetermined. Deletions cut 3 bases from V and 1 base from J, with 7 bases between. This CDR3 spans 15 amino acids. Germline V gene lookup returns CDR1 ENHRY and CDR2 SYGVKD. In nucleotides, the CDR3 is TGTGCCATCAGTGAAAGCGGGTCCTATAATTCACCCCTCCACTTT. Protein product: CAISESGSYNSPLHF.

This clonotype was seen repeatedly, ten times or more. V usage is TRBV6-6 and J usage is TRBJ2-7; D could derive from TRBD1 or TRBD2 (5 bases each). Germline CDR1 is MNHNY and CDR2 is SVGAGI (reference sequence). This CDR3 region has 15 residues. Trimming took 0 bases from V and 6 from J, leaving 15 bases between them. CDR3 DNA sequence: TGTGCCAGCAGTTACTCGACAGCGGCTCAGGGCGAGCAGTACTTC. As protein: CASSYSTAAQGEQYF.

This clonotype was detected only a few times. The chain links TRBV5-1 to TRBJ2-1; D unresolved. V shed 4 bases and J shed 4 bases, with 9 bases lying between them. Looked up from germline, CDR1 is SGHRS and CDR2 is YFSETQ. This CDR3 is 13 amino acids long. The CDR3 protein is CASSIPPYNEQFF. The CDR3 DNA follows: TGCGCCAGCAGCATTCCACCATACAATGAGCAGTTCTTC. Supplemented by reference TRBV5-1 and TRBJ2-1, the full variable domain reads KAGVTQTPRYLIKTRGQQVTLSCSPISGHRSVSWYQQTPGQGLQFLFEYFSETQRNKGNFPGRFSGRQFSNSRSEMNVSTLELGDSALYLCASSIPPYNEQFFGPGTRLTVL.

This clonotype occurred a few times. V gene TRBV27 combines with J gene TRBJ2-2; D not certain. The CDR3 extends over 12 amino acids. The germline gives CDR1 MNHEY, CDR2 SMNVEV (reference sequence). Trimming took 10 bases from V and 3 from J, leaving 9 bases between them. The CDR3 region has the DNA TGTGCCACTCGCCGATACACCGGGGAGCTGTTTTTT. This sequence encodes CATRRYTGELFF.

This clonotype was recorded many times. This sequence joins TRBV29-1 and TRBJ2-3, with D unclear. Looked up from germline, CDR1 is SQVTM and CDR2 is ANQGSEA. The CDR3 has 11 residues. Trimming removed 4 bases from V and 7 bases from J, with 9 bases in between. The CDR3 loop reads CSVVMLYTQYF. CDR3 nucleotide sequence: TGCAGCGTTGTTATGCTGTATACGCAGTATTTT.

The sample holds a few counts of this clonotype. The CDR3 bases are TGTGCCAGCAGCTTAGTTAGGACAGGGCCAAACACTGAAGCTTTCTTT. Residues: CASSLVRTGPNTEAFF. The rearrangement uses TRBV7-2 and TRBJ1-1; 8 bases are shared with TRBD1. This CDR3 contains 16 residues. J was trimmed by 2 bases and V by 1 base; bases with no gene match: 6. Per germline, CDR1 SGHTA and CDR2 FQGNSA.

This clonotype was seen a few times. The rearrangement links TRBV28 to TRBJ2-5; 7 bases fit TRBD2. J gave up 4 bases and V 2 bases, and 4 bases lay outside the gene matches. CDR3 length: 14 residues. CDR1 is MDHEN, CDR2 SYDVKM, per germline. This CDR3 is CASSLTAGRETQYF. The CDR3 nucleotides read TGTGCCAGCAGTTTAACAGCGGGGCGAGAGACCCAGTACTTC.

The chain joins TRBV7-9 to TRBJ2-7; D is ambiguous. The CDR3 consists of 16 residues. The germline gives CDR1 SEHNR, CDR2 FQNEAQ (reference sequence). Between the trimmed V and J ends, which lost 1 base and 0 bases, there was a span of 13 bases. DNA for the CDR3: TGTGCCAGCAGCTTAGGTCCGAAGCGTGGCTCCTACGAGCAGTACTTC. Translating it yields CASSLGPKRGSYEQYF.

This clonotype was seen a handful of times. This chain links TRBV4-3 with TRBJ2-7; 13 bases match TRBD2. Germline assignment: CDR1 LGHNA and CDR2 YSLEER. There are 19 residues in the CDR3. Trimming cost V 0 bases and J 3 bases; bases outside gene matches: 11. CDR3 amino acids: CASSQDLKRGLAGIYEQYF. The CDR3 DNA sequence: TGCGCCAGCAGCCAAGATTTAAAGCGGGGACTAGCGGGGATCTACGAGCAGTACTTC.

This clonotype has at least ten counts. The chain recombines TRBV7-2 with TRBJ1-2, with TRBD1 identical over 9 bases. J lost 5 bases, V lost 5 bases, and 12 bases had no gene match. CDR3 length equals 16 residues. CDR1 and CDR2 from the germline V gene are SGHTA and FQGNSA. The CDR3 reads CASSPAGTGKRYGYTF. For the CDR3, the DNA is TGTGCCAGCAGCCCAGCCGGGACAGGGAAGAGGTATGGCTACACCTTC.

This clonotype appeared many times. The chain has TRBV11-2 and TRBJ1-1; D ambiguous. The V end was cut by 0 bases, the J end by 1 base, with 12 bases between. Germline-derived CDR1 and CDR2 are SGHAT and FQNNGV. CDR3 size: 16 residues. The CDR3 sequence is CASSLEWRLKNTEAFF. CDR3 nucleotides: TGTGCCAGCAGCTTAGAATGGCGCCTAAAGAACACTGAAGCTTTCTTT.

Only a few counts were recorded for this clonotype. The V and J genes are TRBV2 and TRBJ2-7; TRBD2 aligns across 9 bases. Unmatched junction bases numbered 5, after V lost 5 bases and J lost 6 bases. The germline CDR1 and CDR2 sequences are SNHLY and FYNNEI. The CDR3 spans 13 residues. As DNA, the CDR3 is TGTGCCAGCAGTCCGGGACTAGCAATCGAGCAGTACGTC. Amino acids: CASSPGLAIEQYV.

This clonotype has a handful of counts. The chain employs TRBV5-1 and TRBJ1-5, with a possible D match to TRBD1 (5 bases). V dropped 5 bases and J dropped 1 base, with 13 bases sitting between them. This CDR3 region has 15 residues. Germline-derived CDR1 and CDR2 are SGHRS and YFSETQ. This chain's CDR3 is CASSSTGGSNQPQHF. The CDR3 coding sequence is TGCGCCAGCAGTTCTACTGGGGGAAGCAATCAGCCCCAGCATTTT.

This clonotype was seen ten or more times. CDR3 nucleotide sequence: TGTGCCAGCAGCACGGACAGCTACGAGCAGTACTTC. Protein product: CASSTDSYEQYF. V gene TRBV5-6 combines with J gene TRBJ2-7; tentatively, D is TRBD1 (6 bases). The CDR3 has 12 residues. Trimming took 4 bases from V and 3 from J, leaving 8 bases between them. Germline CDR1 is SGHDT and CDR2 is YYEEEE.

V is TRBV2 and J is TRBJ2-1; TRBD2 agrees at 8 bases. The V gene's germline CDR1 is SNHLY and CDR2 FYNNEI. Germline trimming cut 2 bases from V and 8 bases from J; bases unmatched to any gene: 11. The CDR3 runs 16 residues. The CDR3 region has the DNA TGTGCCAGCAGTGAACCGGGACTAGGGGCCGGCGATGAGCAGTTCTTC. It translates to CASSEPGLGAGDEQFF. The entire variable domain, with the rest obtained from reference TRBV2 and TRBJ2-1, is as follows: EPEVTQTPSHQVTQMGQEVILRCVPISNHLYFYWYRQILGQKVEFLVSFYNNEISEKSEIFDDQFSVERPDGSNFTLKIRSTKLEDSAMYFCASSEPGLGAGDEQFFGPGTRLTVL.

This clonotype has a count of ten or more. The chain employs TRBV4-3 and TRBJ2-5, with D perhaps TRBD2 (5 bases). V was trimmed by 4 bases and J by 0 bases, leaving 12 bases between them. The CDR3 loop spans 15 amino acids. The V gene's germline CDR1 is LGHNA and CDR2 YSLEER. The CDR3 here is CASSPWETYQETQYF. The DNA of the CDR3 is TGCGCCAGCAGCCCGTGGGAGACCTACCAAGAGACCCAGTACTTC.